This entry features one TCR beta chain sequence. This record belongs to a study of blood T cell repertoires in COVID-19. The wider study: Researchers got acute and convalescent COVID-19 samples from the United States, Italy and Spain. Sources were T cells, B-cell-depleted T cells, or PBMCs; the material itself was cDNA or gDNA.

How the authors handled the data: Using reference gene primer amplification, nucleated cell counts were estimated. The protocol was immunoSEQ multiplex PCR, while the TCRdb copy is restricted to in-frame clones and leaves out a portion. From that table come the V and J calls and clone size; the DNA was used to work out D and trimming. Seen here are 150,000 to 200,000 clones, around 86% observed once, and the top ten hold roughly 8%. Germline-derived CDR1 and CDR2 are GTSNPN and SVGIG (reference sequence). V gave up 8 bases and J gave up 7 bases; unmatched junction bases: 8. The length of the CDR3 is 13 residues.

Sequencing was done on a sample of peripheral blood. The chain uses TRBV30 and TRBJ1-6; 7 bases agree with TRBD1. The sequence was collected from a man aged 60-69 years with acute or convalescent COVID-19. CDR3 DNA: TGTGCCGGAGAGGGACAGCTAAATTCACCCCTCCACTTT. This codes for CAGEGQLNSPLHF.